Shown below are 21 T cell receptor beta chains from a single sample sequenced in a study of OX40 agonist ivuxolimab in advanced cancers. Produced via immunoSEQ multiplex PCR; TCRdb's table is partial and in-frame only. Here the sample spans some 99,000 clones, approximately 88% being singletons. The sequenced sample was CD4+ or CD8+ T cells sorted from blood, obtained in a trial of the OX40 agonist ivuxolimab. The receptors were gathered from an adult with an advanced solid tumor such as melanoma, head and neck, liver or kidney cancer.

The genes are TRBV5-1 and TRBJ2-5; 7 nucleotides agree with TRBD1. The J call could be wrong; TRBJ2-7 is a better fit for the DNA end. The germline V gene encodes CDR1 SGHRS and CDR2 YFSETQ. The CDR3 contains 15 residues. The CDR3 DNA is TGCGCCAGCAGCGTAACAGGGGACAACGCCGACGAGCAGTACTTC. As protein: CASSVTGDNADEQYF.

With regard to this clone: Other DNA variants within this sample encode the same CDR3. The chain recombines TRBV6-1 with TRBJ1-5; D is undetermined. CDR3 length: 14 residues. Germline loops: CDR1 MNHNS, CDR2 SASEGT. The V end lost 4 bases, the J end lost 5 bases, and 12 bases lay between the germline ends. The CDR3 loop is CASSAQPEYQPQHF. The CDR3 DNA sequence: TGTGCCAGCAGTGCCCAGCCCGAGTATCAGCCCCAGCATTTT.

The genes are TRBV7-2 and TRBJ2-3; D tentatively fits TRBD1 or TRBD2 (5 bases each). V lost 7 bases to trimming and J lost 1 base, with 12 bases between them. This CDR3 is built from 14 residues. The V gene's germline CDR1 is SGHTA and CDR2 FQGNSA. The CDR3 loop reads CASTNVGGTDTQYF. In nucleotides, the CDR3 is TGTGCCAGCACCAACGTGGGGGGCACAGATACGCAGTATTTT.

The chain recombines TRBV11-2 with TRBJ2-5, with D possibly being TRBD2 (6 bases). The J call is uncertain, as TRBJ2-7 better fits the DNA end. The CDR3 runs 14 residues. The germline gives CDR1 SGHAT, CDR2 FQNNGV. The CDR3, as DNA: TGTGCCAGCAGTAATTACCTGGGGGGAGGCGAGCAGTACTTC. This translates into CASSNYLGGGEQYF.

The V and J genes are TRBV4-2 and TRBJ2-7; 11 nucleotides align to TRBD1. This CDR3 has 15 residues. Germline V gene data show CDR1 as LGHNA and CDR2 as YNFKEQ. The J segment lost 3 bases and the V segment lost 4 bases, leaving 5 bases of the junction unmatched. The CDR3 sequence is CASSPGQGEIYEQYF. CDR3 sequence (DNA): TGTGCCAGCAGCCCGGGACAGGGGGAAATCTACGAGCAGTACTTC.

The V gene is TRBV30, the J gene TRBJ2-2, with no clear D. The germline V gene has CDR1 GTSNPN and CDR2 SVGIG (reference sequence). V was shortened by 4 bases and J by 1 base, with 4 bases between the two germline ends. The CDR3 runs to 12 residues. DNA for the CDR3: TGTGCCTGGATCCGGAACACCGGGGAGCTGTTTTTT. Its translation is CAWIRNTGELFF.

V is TRBV18 and J is TRBJ1-4; D is possibly TRBD1 (5 bases). V was trimmed by 8 bases and J by 3 bases, leaving 13 bases between them. From germline, CDR1 is KGHSH and CDR2 LQKENI. This CDR3 is built from 14 residues. CDR3 bases: TGTGCCAGCGCCCCGACAGCATCTAATGAAAAACTGTTTTTT. Protein product: CASAPTASNEKLFF.

The chain joins TRBV7-9 to TRBJ1-2; unclear D gene. The CDR3 consists of 14 residues. The germline gives CDR1 SEHNR, CDR2 FQNEAQ (reference sequence). Trimming cost V 5 bases and J 8 bases, with 18 bases left between them. CDR3 sequence: CASSPQSAGGGYTF. CDR3 nucleotide sequence: TGTGCCAGCAGCCCCCAGTCCGCGGGTGGCGGCTACACCTTC.

The V and J genes are TRBV2 and TRBJ2-5; D might be TRBD1 or TRBD2, each matching 6 bases. The CDR3 loop spans 14 amino acids. Germline V CDR1 and CDR2: SNHLY, FYNNEI. V lost 3 bases, J lost 4 bases, and 12 bases lay in between. CDR3 residues: CASSDQGRGETQYF. CDR3 nucleotides: TGTGCCAGCAGTGACCAGGGGCGGGGAGAGACCCAGTACTTC.

The chain links TRBV10-3 to TRBJ1-2, with TRBD1 as a possible D gene (5 bases). The CDR3 runs to 14 residues. Trimming removed 0 bases at V and 4 bases at J, with 9 bases between. Germline loops: CDR1 ENHRY, CDR2 SYGVKD. The CDR3 sequence is CAISESGGSYGYTF. CDR3 nucleotides: TGTGCCATCAGTGAGTCTGGGGGTTCCTATGGCTACACCTTC.

The gene calls are TRBV19 and TRBJ1-2; D possibly corresponds to TRBD1 (5 bases). The ends were cut back, 6 bases at V and 7 bases at J, with 27 bases in the middle. CDR1 and CDR2 from the germline V gene are LNHDA and SQIVND (reference sequence). The CDR3 runs to 17 residues. CDR3: CASRDLTRARGECGYTF. The CDR3 DNA is TGTGCCAGTAGGGACCTCACGAGGGCGAGGGGTGAATGTGGCTACACCTTC. The whole variable domain, remainder taken from reference TRBV19 and TRBJ1-2, is DGGITQSPKYLFRKEGQNVTLSCEQNLNHDAMYWYRQDPGQGLRLIYYSQIVNDFQKGDIAEGYSVSREKKESFPLTVTSAQKNPTAFYLCASRDLTRARGECGYTFGSGTRLTVV.

The J gene is TRBJ2-3, the V gene TRBV19; D tentatively reads TRBD1 or TRBD2 (6 bases each). CDR1 LNHDA and CDR2 SQIVND come from the germline V gene (reference sequence). V was cut by 2 bases and J by 4 bases, with 16 bases left in between. CDR3 size: 16 residues. The CDR3 spells CASSIWWGASPDTQYF. The CDR3 bases are TGTGCCAGTAGTATATGGTGGGGGGCATCCCCAGATACGCAGTATTTT.

V usage is TRBV2 and J usage is TRBJ1-3; a weak D match, TRBD1 (6 bases). Germline loops: CDR1 SNHLY, CDR2 FYNNEI. The V gene lost 11 bases and the J gene lost 0 bases, with 20 bases spanning the gap. The CDR3 consists of 16 residues. The CDR3 sequence is CAGSGTSASSGNTIYF. The CDR3 bases are TGTGCCGGGTCCGGGACATCGGCCTCCTCTGGAAACACCATATATTTT.

This rearrangement joins TRBV5-1 to TRBJ2-3, with D hard to call. The CDR3 consists of 15 residues. The V gene lost 5 bases and the J gene lost 3 bases, with 16 bases spanning the gap. The germline V gene has CDR1 SGHRS and CDR2 YFSETQ. CDR3 sequence: CASRFGDTGTDTQYF. DNA for the CDR3: TGCGCCAGCAGGTTTGGGGATACCGGAACAGATACGCAGTATTTT.

V gene TRBV7-3 combines with J gene TRBJ2-1; 10 nucleotides line up with TRBD1. The CDR3 sequence is 15 residues long. The V and J ends lost 6 bases and 4 bases, in that order; junction bases with no gene match: 6. Per germline, CDR1 SGHTA and CDR2 FQGTGA. CDR3: CASSYRQGAYNEQFF. In nucleotides, the CDR3 is TGTGCCAGCAGTTATCGACAGGGGGCATACAATGAGCAGTTCTTC.

The V and J genes are TRBV6-5 and TRBJ2-3; 8 bases align to TRBD2. The germline V gene encodes CDR1 MNHEY and CDR2 SVGAGI. This CDR3 is built from 15 residues. Losses at the gene ends were 2 bases for V and 4 bases for J; bases not matched to a gene: 5. CDR3 sequence reads: CASSYRGGLPDTQYF. CDR3 nucleotide sequence: TGTGCCAGCAGTTACCGGGGGGGCCTCCCAGATACGCAGTATTTT.

V and J are TRBV5-4 and TRBJ2-5; D remains ambiguous. Germline-derived CDR1 and CDR2 are SGHNT and YYREEE (reference sequence). Trimming cost V 2 bases and J 4 bases, with 6 bases left between them. The CDR3 runs to 12 residues. CDR3 region: CASSFSGETQYF. CDR3 coding DNA: TGTGCCAGCAGCTTTTCTGGAGAGACCCAGTACTTC.

This clone was counted a single time. The chain employs TRBV5-1 and TRBJ2-3; no definite D call. Germline V gene lookup returns CDR1 SGHRS and CDR2 YFSETQ. The CDR3 runs to 14 residues. With 4 bases removed from V and 1 base from J, the gap between germline ends came to 10 bases. The CDR3 DNA reads TGCGCCAGCAGCCCCCCTTTGGGCACAGATACGCAGTATTTT. As protein: CASSPPLGTDTQYF.

This chain uses TRBV5-6 with TRBJ1-2, with 7 positions matching TRBD1. The length of the CDR3 is 15 residues. From germline, CDR1 is SGHDT and CDR2 YYEEEE. V was pared by 6 bases and J by 5 bases, with 13 bases of the junction left unmatched. CDR3 region: CASNTPGQTLYGYTF. The CDR3 region has the DNA TGTGCCAGCAACACCCCGGGACAGACCTTATATGGCTACACCTTC. Complete variable domain (other parts from reference TRBV5-6 and TRBJ1-2): DAGVTQSPTHLIKTRGQQVTLRCSPKSGHDTVSWYQQALGQGPQFIFQYYEEEERQRGNFPDRFSGHQFPNYSSELNVNALLLGDSALYLCASNTPGQTLYGYTFGSGTRLTVV.

This sequence joins TRBV27 and TRBJ1-1, with TRBD1 identical over 7 bases. The ends lost 8 bases at V and 1 base at J; junction bases unmatched: 4. Germline V CDR1 and CDR2: MNHEY, SMNVEV (reference sequence). The CDR3 has 13 amino acids. The CDR3 sequence: CASRDRKNTEAFF. In nucleotides, the CDR3 is TGTGCCAGCCGGGACAGAAAGAACACTGAAGCTTTCTTT.

This clone was found a few times. The gene calls are TRBV4-1 and TRBJ2-7; the D gene is possibly TRBD2 (7 bases). The CDR3 extends over 16 amino acids. CDR1 is MGHRA, CDR2 YSYEKL, per germline. Trimming pared 2 bases from V and 5 bases from J, leaving 19 bases between. This CDR3 reads CASSQNKWGGHHEQYF. The CDR3 coding sequence is TGCGCCAGCAGCCAAAATAAGTGGGGGGGCCACCACGAGCAGTACTTC.